Sequencing of this T cell receptor beta chain was carried out in a study of blood T cell repertoires in COVID-19. For the study at large: Acute-phase and convalescent COVID-19 samples originated in the United States, Italy and Spain. In each case, the material was cDNA or gDNA derived from T cells, B-cell-depleted T cells, or PBMCs.

Germline CDR1 is MGHRA and CDR2 is YSYEKL. This CDR3 comprises 14 residues. Deletions cut 3 bases from V and 5 bases from J, with 8 bases between. Original processing notes: Counts of nucleated cells, estimated from reference gene primer amplification, were obtained. Method: immunoSEQ multiplex PCR; TCRdb's copy keeps in-frame clones and lacks some. D and trimming come from the DNA, and the V and J calls and clone size come from that table. Among hundreds of thousands of clones, 70% to 90% were seen once, and the ten largest hold about 1.5%. Material for sequencing was peripheral blood. The TCR was taken from a woman in her thirties with active or convalescent COVID-19. V and J are TRBV4-1 and TRBJ1-6; possible D gene TRBD1, 6 bases. The CDR3 coding sequence is TGCGCCAGCAGCCAGGGGGCAGATAATTCACCCCTCCACTTT. It codes for CASSQGADNSPLHF.